The clone carrying this T cell receptor (beta chain) was seen a handful of times. The V gene lost 2 bases and the J gene lost 6 bases, with 3 bases spanning the gap. The germline V gene has CDR1 SNHLY and CDR2 FYNNEI. The CDR3 covers 11 residues. Generated by immunoSEQ multiplex PCR, the TCRdb table keeps only in-frame clones and is missing some. The data contain some 47,000 clones, 78% of them seen just once; the ten biggest clones take up less than 1%. The sort gate was single viable CD3+CD4+CD8-CD45RO+ cells for memory CD4+ T cells. The entry originates in a study of memory CD4+ T cells and cytomegalovirus serostatus.

This clonotype was sampled from an adult in good health and CMV-seronegative. The sample was memory CD4+ T cells from blood. The chain joins TRBV2 to TRBJ2-3; D gene unclear. DNA for the CDR3: TGTGCCAGCAGTGAAAGGGATACGCAGTATTTT. Translation gives CASSERDTQYF.